Here is one TCR beta chain with its context. Its antigen has not been determined. No clone much larger than this one lies a single base away; base qualities are absent. The library came from the immunoSEQ multiplex PCR assay. DNA from the cultured and isolated CD4+ T cells underwent TCR beta CDR3 sequencing. Concerning the study's data processing: Non-productive TCR sequences were removed, reads were trimmed to the CDR3 region, and CDR3s of at least 7 amino acids were retained. The MANAFEST web app was used to pick out antigen-specific clonotypes by comparing their expansion in peptide wells with that in reference cultures. To be called positive, a clone needed expansion at FDR<0.05 compared with the reference and with all other wells, an odds ratio greater than 5, and a frequency greater than 0.1% in two replicate wells. A clonotype was called cross-reactive if it was significantly expanded both in SARS-CoV-2 spike wells and in at least one common cold coronavirus spike condition. Using the stringdist R package, CDR3 similarity was measured by Levenshtein distance, and unrooted trees were constructed with ape in R 3.6.1. What TCRdb holds here is the immuneACCESS table cut down to in-frame rearrangements. Part of the clones is not present; checked against another copy, under half of the missing clones reflect an unresolved V gene, and the others are unexplained. For V, J and clone size, that table is used; D and trimming come from the DNA. The sample table records about 15,000 clones; 76% of these occur just once. Approximately 18% of the sample rests with the top ten.

This record comes from a study of vaccination effects on CD4 cells after COVID-19 (dated by TCRdb to the early 2020s). For context, the study as a whole: After vaccination, three convalescent patients were sampled both early (day +14) and late (day +241, +227, +161 respectively). Across the study, the median time from the second dose to post-vaccine sampling was 72 days (range 14 to 241). SARS-CoV-2 spike-specific CD4+ TCR repertoires from before and after mRNA vaccination were compared in COVID-19 convalescent patients and in infection-naive vaccine recipients. A total of some eleven COVID-19 convalescent patients and a handful of SARS-CoV-2-naive healthy vaccine recipients were included in the full study. In the study, cultures from other donors were sequenced using the Oncomine TCR Beta short-read assay on an Illumina iSeq 100.

The ViraFEST assay stimulated PBMC with viral peptide pools and then used TCR sequencing to identify antigen-specific CD4+ T cell clonotypes by expansion. After 10 days of culture, CD4+ T cells were isolated with the EasySep CD4+ T cell isolation kit. Convalescent patients had PCR-confirmed SARS-CoV-2 infection between March and December 2020, before Alpha, Beta and Delta variants emerged in the United States. Each participant got two doses of an mRNA SARS-CoV-2 vaccine, either BNT162b2 or mRNA-1273. Approximately 2.1 million PBMC per well were cultured in IMDM with around 5% human AB serum, 9 to 10 IU/ml IL-2 and gentamicin, plus 10 ug/ml peptides. On days 3 and 7, half of the culture medium was replaced with fresh IL-2-containing medium. Unless otherwise noted, each peptide stimulation condition was cultured in triplicate wells. Using Ficoll-Paque Plus gradient centrifugation, PBMC were separated from whole blood and then either used fresh or cryopreserved at -140C. The overlapping peptide pools covered the spike proteins of SARS-CoV-2 as well as those of the common cold coronaviruses HCoV-NL63, HCoV-OC43 and HCoV-229E. Genomic DNA was extracted from cultured CD4+ T cells with the QIAamp micro DNA kit.

The trim is 1 base for V and 3 bases for J, with a gap of 6 bases between the germline ends. CDR1 and CDR2 were assigned from the germline V gene (reference sequence) as LGHDT and YNNKEL. Spanning cysteine to phenylalanine, the CDR3 consists of 14 amino acids. Just the 42-base CDR3 DNA is kept, in frame starting at base 1. Here is what the overall study found, with its caveats: Marked clonal contraction was observed in both infection-induced and vaccine-induced clones at late post-vaccination timepoints, consistent with waning T cell responses. The study was limited by a small number of convalescent patients, and early post-infection timepoints were lacking. For convalescent patients, new clones induced by the vaccine made up most of the post-vaccine spike-reactive repertoire, and these new clones were largely distinct from the clones induced by infection.

The chain employs TRBV3-1 (or the pseudogene TRBV3-2) and TRBJ2-2, with no D gene named confidently. The receptor's source is a human donor who had a prior SARS-CoV-2 infection. Material: CD4+ T cells from PBMCs cultured with SARS-CoV-2 spike peptides, obtained after COVID-19 vaccination. Per the publication, the cell subset or site label means: SARS-CoV-2 spike overlapping peptide pool stimulation. The DNA sequence is as follows: TGTGCCAGCAGCCAAGGGGTTCACACCGGGGAGCTGTTTTTT. The resulting protein is CASSQGVHTGELFF.